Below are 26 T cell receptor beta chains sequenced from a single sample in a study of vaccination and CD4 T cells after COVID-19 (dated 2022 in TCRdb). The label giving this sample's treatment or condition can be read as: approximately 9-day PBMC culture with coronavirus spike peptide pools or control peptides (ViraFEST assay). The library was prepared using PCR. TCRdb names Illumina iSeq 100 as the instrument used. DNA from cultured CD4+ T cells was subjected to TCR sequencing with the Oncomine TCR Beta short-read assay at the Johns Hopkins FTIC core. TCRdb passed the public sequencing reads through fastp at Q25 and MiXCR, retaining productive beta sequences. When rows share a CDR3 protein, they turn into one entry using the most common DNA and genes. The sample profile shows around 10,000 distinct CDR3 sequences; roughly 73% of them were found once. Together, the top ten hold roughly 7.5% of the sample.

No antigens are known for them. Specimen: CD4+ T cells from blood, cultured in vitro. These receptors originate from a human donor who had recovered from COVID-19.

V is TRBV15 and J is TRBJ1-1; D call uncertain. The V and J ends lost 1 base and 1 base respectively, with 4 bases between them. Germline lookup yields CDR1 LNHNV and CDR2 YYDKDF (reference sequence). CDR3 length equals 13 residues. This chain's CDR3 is CATSRAGNTEAFF. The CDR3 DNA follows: TGTGCCACCAGCAGAGCGGGGAACACTGAAGCTTTCTTT.

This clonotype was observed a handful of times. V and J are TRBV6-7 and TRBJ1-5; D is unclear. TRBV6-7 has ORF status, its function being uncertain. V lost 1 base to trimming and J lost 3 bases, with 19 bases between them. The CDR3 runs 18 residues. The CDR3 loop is CASSYFMVSGLLNQPQHF. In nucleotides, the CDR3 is TGTGCCAGCAGTTACTTCATGGTGTCAGGACTTCTCAATCAGCCCCAGCATTTT.

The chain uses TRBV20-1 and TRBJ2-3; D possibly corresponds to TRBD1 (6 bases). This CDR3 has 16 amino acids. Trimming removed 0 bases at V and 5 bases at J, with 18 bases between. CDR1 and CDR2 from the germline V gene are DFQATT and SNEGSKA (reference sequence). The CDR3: CSARDLQGWVQDTQYF. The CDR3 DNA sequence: TGCAGTGCTAGAGATCTACAGGGATGGGTGCAAGATACGCAGTATTTT.

This chain's CDR3 is CASSLYGLHYNEQFF. The CDR3 DNA is TGTGCCAGCAGTTTATATGGACTCCACTACAATGAGCAGTTCTTC. The V call is TRBV28, the J call TRBJ2-1, with D perhaps TRBD2 (5 bases). The CDR3 is made up of 15 amino acids. The V gene lost 1 base and the J gene lost 3 bases, with 10 bases spanning the gap. Germline-derived CDR1 and CDR2 are MDHEN and SYDVKM.

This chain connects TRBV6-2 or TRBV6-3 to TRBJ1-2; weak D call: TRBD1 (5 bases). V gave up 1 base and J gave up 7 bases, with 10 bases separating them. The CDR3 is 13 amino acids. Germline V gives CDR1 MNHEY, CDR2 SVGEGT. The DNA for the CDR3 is TGTGCCAGCAGTTACTTCCGGGGCACTGGCTACACCTTC. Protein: CASSYFRGTGYTF.

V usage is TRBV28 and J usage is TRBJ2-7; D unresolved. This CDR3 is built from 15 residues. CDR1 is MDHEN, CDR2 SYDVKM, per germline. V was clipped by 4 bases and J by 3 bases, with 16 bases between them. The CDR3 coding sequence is TGTGCCAGCAGTTCCCTGAAGGGCGCATACTACGAGCAGTACTTC. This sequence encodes CASSSLKGAYYEQYF. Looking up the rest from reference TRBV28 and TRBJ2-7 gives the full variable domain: DVKVTQSSRYLVKRTGEKVFLECVQDMDHENMFWYRQDPGLGLRLIYFSYDVKMKEKGDIPEGYSVSREKKERFSLILESASTNQTSMYLCASSSLKGAYYEQYFGPGTRLTVT.

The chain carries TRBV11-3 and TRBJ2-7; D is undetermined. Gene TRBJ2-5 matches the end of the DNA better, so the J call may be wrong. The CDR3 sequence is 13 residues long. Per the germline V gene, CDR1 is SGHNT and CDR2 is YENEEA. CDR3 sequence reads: CASSLGHRETQYF. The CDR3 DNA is TGTGCCAGCAGCTTAGGACACCGTGAGACCCAGTACTTC.

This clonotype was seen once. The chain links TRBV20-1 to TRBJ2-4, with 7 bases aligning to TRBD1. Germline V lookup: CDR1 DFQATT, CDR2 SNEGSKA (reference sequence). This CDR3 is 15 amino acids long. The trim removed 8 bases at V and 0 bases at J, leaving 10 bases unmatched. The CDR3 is CSSVDRRIAKNIQYF. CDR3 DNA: TGCAGTTCCGTGGACAGGAGGATAGCCAAAAACATTCAGTACTTC.

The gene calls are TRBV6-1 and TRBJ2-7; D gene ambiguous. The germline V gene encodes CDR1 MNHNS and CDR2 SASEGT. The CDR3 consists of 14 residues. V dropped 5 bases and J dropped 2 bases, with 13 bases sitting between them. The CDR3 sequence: CASSRMAQAYEQYF. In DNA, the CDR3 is TGTGCCAGCAGTCGTATGGCTCAGGCCTACGAGCAGTACTTC.

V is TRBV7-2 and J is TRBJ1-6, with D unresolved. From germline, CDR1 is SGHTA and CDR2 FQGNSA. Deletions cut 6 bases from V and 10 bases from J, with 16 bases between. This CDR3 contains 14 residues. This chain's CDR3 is CASRPRAGFSPLHF. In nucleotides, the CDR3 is TGTGCCAGCAGACCTAGGGCGGGGTTCTCACCCCTCCACTTT.

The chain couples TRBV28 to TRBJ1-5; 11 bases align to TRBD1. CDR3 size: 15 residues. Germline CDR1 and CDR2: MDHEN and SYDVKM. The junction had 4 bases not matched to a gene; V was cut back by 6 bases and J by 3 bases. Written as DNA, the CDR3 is TGTGCCAGCAGGGGGACAGGGGGATTCAATCAGCCCCAGCATTTT. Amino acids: CASRGTGGFNQPQHF.

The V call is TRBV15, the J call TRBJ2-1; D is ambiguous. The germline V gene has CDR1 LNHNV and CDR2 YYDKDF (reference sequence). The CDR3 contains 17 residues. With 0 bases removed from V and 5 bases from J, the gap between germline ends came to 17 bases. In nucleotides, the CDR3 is TGTGCCACCAGCAGAGATTATCCCGGCCGAACTGACAATGAGCAGTTCTTC. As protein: CATSRDYPGRTDNEQFF. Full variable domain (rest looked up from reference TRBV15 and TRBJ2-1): DAMVIQNPRYQVTQFGKPVTLSCSQTLNHNVMYWYQQKSSQAPKLLFHYYDKDFNNEADTPDNFQSRRPNTSFCFLDIRSPGLGDTAMYLCATSRDYPGRTDNEQFFGPGTRLTVL.

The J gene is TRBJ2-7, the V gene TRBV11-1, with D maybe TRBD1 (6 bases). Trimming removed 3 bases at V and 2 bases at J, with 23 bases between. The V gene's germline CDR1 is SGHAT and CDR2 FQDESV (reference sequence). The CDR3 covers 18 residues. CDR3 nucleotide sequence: TGTGCCAGCAGCTTCCGGGACAACACCCATGGATGGGCCTACGAGCAGTACTTC. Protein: CASSFRDNTHGWAYEQYF.

CDR3 sequence (DNA): TGTGCCAGCAGTTCCCCTTCGACAGCAACCTACGAGCAGTACTTC. This sequence encodes CASSSPSTATYEQYF. The J gene is TRBJ2-7, the V gene TRBV6-5; weak D call: TRBD1 (5 bases). V lost 4 bases and J lost 2, with 15 bases in between. CDR1 MNHEY and CDR2 SVGAGI come from the germline V gene. The CDR3 is 15 amino acids.

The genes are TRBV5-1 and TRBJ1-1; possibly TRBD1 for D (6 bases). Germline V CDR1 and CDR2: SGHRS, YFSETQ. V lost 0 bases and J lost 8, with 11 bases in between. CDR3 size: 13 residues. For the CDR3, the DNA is TGCGCCAGCAGCTTGGCGGGGGCTCAGGAAGCTTTCTTT. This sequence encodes CASSLAGAQEAFF.

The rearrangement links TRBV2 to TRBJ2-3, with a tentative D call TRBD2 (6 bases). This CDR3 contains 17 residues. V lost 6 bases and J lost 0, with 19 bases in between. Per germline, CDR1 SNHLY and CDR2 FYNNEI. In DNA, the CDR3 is TGTGCCAGCAGGCGCGAGAGGAGCGGGCCTAGCACAGATACGCAGTATTTT. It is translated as CASRRERSGPSTDTQYF.

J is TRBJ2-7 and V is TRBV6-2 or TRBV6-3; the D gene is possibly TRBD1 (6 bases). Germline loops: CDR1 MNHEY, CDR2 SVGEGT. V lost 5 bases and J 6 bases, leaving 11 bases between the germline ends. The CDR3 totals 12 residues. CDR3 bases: TGTGCCAGCAGTCTTCAGGGGCGCGAGCAGTACTTC. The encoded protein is CASSLQGREQYF.

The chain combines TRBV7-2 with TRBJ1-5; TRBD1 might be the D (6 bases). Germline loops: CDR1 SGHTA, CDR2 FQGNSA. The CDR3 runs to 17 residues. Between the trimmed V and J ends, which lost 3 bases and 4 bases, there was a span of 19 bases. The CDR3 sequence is CASSLWKQGLGNQPQHF. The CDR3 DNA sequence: TGTGCCAGCAGCTTGTGGAAACAGGGCCTAGGTAATCAGCCCCAGCATTTT.

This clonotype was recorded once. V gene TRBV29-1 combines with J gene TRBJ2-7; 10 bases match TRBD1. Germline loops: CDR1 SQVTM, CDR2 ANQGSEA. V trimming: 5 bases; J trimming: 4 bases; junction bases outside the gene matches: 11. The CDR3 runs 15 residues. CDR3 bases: TGCAGCGTTCAACTTCTCTGGACAGGGGGATACGAGCAGTACTTC. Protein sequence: CSVQLLWTGGYEQYF.

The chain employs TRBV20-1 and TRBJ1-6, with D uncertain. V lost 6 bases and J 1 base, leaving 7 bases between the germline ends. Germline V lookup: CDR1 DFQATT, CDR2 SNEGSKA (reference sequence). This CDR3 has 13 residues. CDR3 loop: CSARGSYNSPLHF. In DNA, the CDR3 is TGCAGTGCCCGGGGTTCCTATAATTCACCCCTCCACTTT.

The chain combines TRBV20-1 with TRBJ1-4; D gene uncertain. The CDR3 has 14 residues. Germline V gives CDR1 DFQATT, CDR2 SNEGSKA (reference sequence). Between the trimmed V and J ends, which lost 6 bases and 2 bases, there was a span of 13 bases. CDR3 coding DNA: TGCAGTGCGGACCCGCCCTCCACTAATGAAAAACTGTTTTTT. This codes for CSADPPSTNEKLFF.

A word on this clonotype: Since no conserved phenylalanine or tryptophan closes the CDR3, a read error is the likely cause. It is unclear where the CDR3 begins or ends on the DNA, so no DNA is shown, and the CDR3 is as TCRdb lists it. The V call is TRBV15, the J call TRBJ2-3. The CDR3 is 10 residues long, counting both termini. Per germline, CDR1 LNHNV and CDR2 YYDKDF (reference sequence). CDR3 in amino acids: CATSSQTSVT.

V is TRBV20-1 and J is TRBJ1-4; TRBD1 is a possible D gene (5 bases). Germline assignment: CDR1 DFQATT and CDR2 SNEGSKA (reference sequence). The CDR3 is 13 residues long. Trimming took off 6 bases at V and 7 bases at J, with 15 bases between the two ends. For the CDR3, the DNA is TGCAGTGCCCAGAGCAGGGTAGTTGAAAAACTGTTTTTT. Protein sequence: CSAQSRVVEKLFF.

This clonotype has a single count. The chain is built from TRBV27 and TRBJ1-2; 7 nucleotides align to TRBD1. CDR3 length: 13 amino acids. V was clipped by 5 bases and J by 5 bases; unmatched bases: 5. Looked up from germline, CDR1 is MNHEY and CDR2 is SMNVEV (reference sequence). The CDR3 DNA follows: TGTGCCAGCAGTCCCCAGGGGGGGTATGGCTACACCTTC. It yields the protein CASSPQGGYGYTF.

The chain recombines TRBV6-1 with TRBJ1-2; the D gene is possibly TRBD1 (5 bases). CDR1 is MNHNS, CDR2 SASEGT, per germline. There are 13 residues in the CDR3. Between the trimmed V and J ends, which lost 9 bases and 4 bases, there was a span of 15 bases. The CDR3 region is CASLKQATYGYTF. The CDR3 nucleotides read TGTGCCAGTCTTAAACAGGCTACCTATGGCTACACCTTC.

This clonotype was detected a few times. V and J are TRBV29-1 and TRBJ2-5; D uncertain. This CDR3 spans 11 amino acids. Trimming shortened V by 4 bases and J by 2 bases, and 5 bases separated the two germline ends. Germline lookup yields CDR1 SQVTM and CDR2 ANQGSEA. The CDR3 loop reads CSVAGQETQYF. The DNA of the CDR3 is TGCAGCGTTGCTGGTCAAGAGACCCAGTACTTC.